The 22 T cell receptor beta chains in this list originate from one sample, sequenced in a study of long-term antiretroviral therapy in people with HIV. An immunoSEQ assay, version v3.0, was performed at survey level. The data were produced by immunoSEQ multiplex PCR, yet TCRdb's version contains in-frame clones alone and is incomplete. The sample lists 20,000 to 25,000 clones; about 72% were seen once. Source: unsorted PBMCs, taken roughly 21 months before starting antiretroviral therapy. The receptors shown here come from a woman in her thirties or forties with HIV.

V usage is TRBV5-1 and J usage is TRBJ1-2; TRBD1 aligns across 7 bases. The J segment lost 4 bases and the V segment lost 0 bases, leaving 3 bases of the junction unmatched. The CDR3 is 14 residues long. CDR1 and CDR2 (germline): SGHRS, YFSETQ. The CDR3 nucleotides are TGCGCCAGCAGCTTGGATACAGGGGCCTATGGCTACACCTTC. Amino acids: CASSLDTGAYGYTF.

The V and J genes are TRBV19 and TRBJ1-2, with TRBD1 identical over 7 bases. CDR1 LNHDA and CDR2 SQIVND come from the germline V gene (reference sequence). V dropped 3 bases and J dropped 8; count of bases not matched to a gene: 9. The CDR3 consists of 14 residues. The DNA for the CDR3 is TGTGCCAGTAGTATGGATCGGACAGGATACGGCTACACCTTC. Residues: CASSMDRTGYGYTF.

J is TRBJ1-2 and V is TRBV5-6; D is uncertain. This CDR3 has 15 residues. Between the trimmed V and J ends, which lost 5 bases and 0 bases, there was a span of 14 bases. Germline values: CDR1 SGHDT, CDR2 YYEEEE. In nucleotides, the CDR3 is TGTGCCAGCAGAAGGTGGCAGGTAGCTAACTATGGCTACACCTTC. Translating gives CASRRWQVANYGYTF.

The V call is TRBV5-8, the J call TRBJ2-2, with D perhaps matching TRBD1 (6 bases). Germline V gives CDR1 SGHTS, CDR2 YDEGEE. V lost 4 bases to trimming and J lost 4 bases, with 14 bases between them. The CDR3 runs 15 residues. The CDR3 DNA is TGTGCCAGCAGCATCCGGGACACTCTCACCGGGGAGCTGTTTTTT. It is translated as CASSIRDTLTGELFF.

The CDR3 reads CASSEAGGRSGYTF. Written as DNA, the CDR3 is TGTGCCAGCAGTGAAGCCGGGGGGCGTTCTGGCTACACCTTC. The chain is built from TRBV6-1 and TRBJ1-2; weak D call: TRBD1 (6 bases). Between the trimmed V and J ends, which lost 0 bases and 7 bases, there was a span of 12 bases. The CDR3 spans 14 residues. Germline V CDR1 and CDR2: MNHNS, SASEGT.

This clone was seen a few times. This chain links TRBV19 with TRBJ2-7; D uncertain. CDR3 length: 13 amino acids. Germline CDR1 reads LNHDA; CDR2 reads SQIVND (reference sequence). Deletions cut 3 bases from V and 2 bases from J, with 8 bases between. The CDR3 spells CASSMTFTYEQYF. CDR3 nucleotide sequence: TGTGCCAGTAGTATGACATTCACCTACGAGCAGTACTTC. The variable domain in full, with the rest retrieved from reference TRBV19 and TRBJ2-7, is DGGITQSPKYLFRKEGQNVTLSCEQNLNHDAMYWYRQDPGQGLRLIYYSQIVNDFQKGDIAEGYSVSREKKESFPLTVTSAQKNPTAFYLCASSMTFTYEQYFGPGTRLTVT.

The chain recombines TRBV6-6 with TRBJ1-2, with D possibly matching TRBD1 (6 bases). CDR3 length equals 15 residues. Trimming removed 2 bases from V and 8 bases from J, with 18 bases in between. In germline, CDR1 is MNHNY, CDR2 SVGAGI (reference sequence). CDR3 region: CASSYPPPDRLGYTF. CDR3 DNA sequence: TGTGCCAGCAGTTACCCCCCCCCTGACAGGCTCGGCTACACCTTC.

V usage is TRBV6-5 and J usage is TRBJ1-4; possibly TRBD1 for D (5 bases). Germline CDR1 reads MNHEY; CDR2 reads SVGAGI. This CDR3 comprises 14 residues. V lost 1 base and J 6 bases, leaving 9 bases between the germline ends. The CDR3 sequence is CASSYLGRHEKLFF. Here the CDR3 DNA reads TGTGCCAGCAGTTACTTGGGACGGCATGAAAAACTGTTTTTT.

The rearrangement joins TRBV11-3 to TRBJ2-7; 8 positions agree with TRBD2. The CDR3 length is 13 residues. Germline V lookup: CDR1 SGHNT, CDR2 YENEEA. V was pared by 3 bases and J by 6 bases, with 4 bases of the junction left unmatched. The CDR3 reads CASSFAGGLEQYF. Written as DNA, the CDR3 is TGTGCCAGCAGCTTTGCGGGAGGTCTCGAGCAGTACTTC.

The J gene is TRBJ2-7, the V gene TRBV5-6; 13 nucleotides agree with TRBD2. Germline CDR1 is SGHDT and CDR2 is YYEEEE. Germline trimming cut 7 bases from V and 6 bases from J; bases unmatched to any gene: 7. This CDR3 comprises 14 residues. In DNA, the CDR3 is TGTGCCAGCTCCAGGACTAGCGGGAGAGGCGAGCAGTACTTC. This encodes CASSRTSGRGEQYF.

This chain joins TRBV29-1 and TRBJ1-2; D not resolved. This CDR3 has 13 residues. The V gene lost 6 bases and the J gene lost 5 bases, with 16 bases spanning the gap. Germline V gives CDR1 SQVTM, CDR2 ANQGSEA. The CDR3 spells CSVPGGLPYGYTF. As DNA, the CDR3 is TGCAGCGTGCCAGGCGGACTTCCTTATGGCTACACCTTC.

V gene TRBV10-1 combines with J gene TRBJ2-5; TRBD1 agrees at 7 bases. Germline V gene data show CDR1 as WNHNN and CDR2 as SYGVQD (reference sequence). Trimming cost V 3 bases and J 1 base; bases outside gene matches: 2. This CDR3 region has 14 residues. The CDR3 DNA follows: TGCGCCAGCAGTGAAGGGGGCGGCCAAGAGACCCAGTACTTC. Translated: CASSEGGGQETQYF.

Only one count was recorded for this clone. The rearrangement uses TRBV6-5 and TRBJ1-5, with 10 nucleotides matching TRBD1. The V and J ends lost 10 bases and 2 bases, in that order; junction bases with no gene match: 8. Germline V gene lookup returns CDR1 MNHEY and CDR2 SVGAGI. The CDR3 is 15 residues long. For the CDR3, the DNA is TGTGCCACCCAGACAGGGGGCACGGGCAATCAGCCCCAGCATTTT. This sequence encodes CATQTGGTGNQPQHF.

This chain uses TRBV30 with TRBJ2-1; TRBD2 matches 10 bases. Losses at the gene ends were 0 bases for V and 3 bases for J; bases not matched to a gene: 5. CDR1 and CDR2 from the germline V gene are GTSNPN and SVGIG (reference sequence). This CDR3 spans 16 amino acids. The CDR3 region has the DNA TGTGCCTGGAGTGTAAGAGGACTAGCGGTCTACAATGAGCAGTTCTTC. Translating gives CAWSVRGLAVYNEQFF. The full variable domain, rest sourced from reference TRBV30 and TRBJ2-1, is SQTIHQWPATLVQPVGSPLSLECTVEGTSNPNLYWYRQAAGRGLQLLFYSVGIGQISSEVPQNLSASRPQDRQFILSSKKLLLSDSGFYLCAWSVRGLAVYNEQFFGPGTRLTVL.

The chain has TRBV10-1 and TRBJ2-2, with 8 bases that match TRBD1. Trimming cost V 10 bases and J 5 bases; bases outside gene matches: 6. In germline, CDR1 is WNHNN, CDR2 SYGVQD (reference sequence). This CDR3 has 13 amino acids. The CDR3 spells CATGTGVTGELFF. The CDR3 coding sequence is TGCGCCACCGGGACAGGAGTAACCGGGGAGCTGTTTTTT.

The rearrangement links TRBV30 to TRBJ1-5, with D perhaps TRBD1 (5 bases). Trimming pared 1 base from V and 0 bases from J, leaving 10 bases between. This CDR3 has 15 residues. Germline loops: CDR1 GTSNPN, CDR2 SVGIG (reference sequence). DNA of the CDR3: TGTGCCTGGAGTGGGGGGTATATTAGCAATCAGCCCCAGCATTTT. Translation: CAWSGGYISNQPQHF.

The DNA of the CDR3 is TGCGCCAGCAGCCAAGCCATGAACACTGAAGCTTTCTTT. The encoded protein is CASSQAMNTEAFF. The V call is TRBV4-3, the J call TRBJ1-1; D remains unclear. This CDR3 is 13 amino acids long. Per the germline V gene, CDR1 is LGHNA and CDR2 is YSLEER. With 1 base removed from V and 0 bases from J, the gap between germline ends came to 3 bases.

CDR3 sequence (DNA): TGTGCCAGCAGTGAATCGGTGGGGACTGAAGCTTTCTTT. This translates into CASSESVGTEAFF. The chain joins TRBV6-4 to TRBJ1-1; D uncertain. CDR1 is MRHNA and CDR2 is SNTAGT in the germline V gene. CDR3 length: 13 residues. Trimming pared 3 bases from V and 5 bases from J, leaving 10 bases between.

The rearrangement uses TRBV11-1 and TRBJ1-2; D uncertain. Trimming left V 1 base short and J 8 bases short, with 11 bases between. Germline lookup yields CDR1 SGHAT and CDR2 FQDESV (reference sequence). CDR3 length equals 13 residues. CDR3 region: CASSLDSGTGYTF. Written as DNA, the CDR3 is TGTGCCAGCAGCTTAGATTCGGGAACCGGCTACACCTTC. The full variable domain, rest sourced from reference TRBV11-1 and TRBJ1-2, is EAEVAQSPRYKITEKSQAVAFWCDPISGHATLYWYRQILGQGPELLVQFQDESVVDDSQLPKDRFSAERLKGVDSTLKIQPAELGDSAMYLCASSLDSGTGYTFGSGTRLTVV.

The chain carries TRBV14 and TRBJ2-1, with D unclear. CDR1 and CDR2 from the germline V gene are SGHDN and FVKESK. With 3 bases removed from V and 10 bases from J, the gap between germline ends came to 16 bases. The CDR3 extends over 14 amino acids. CDR3 sequence (DNA): TGTGCCAGCAGCCATGAAATCTTGACGCAGGAGCAGTTCTTC. This encodes CASSHEILTQEQFF.

The chain carries TRBV6-1 and TRBJ2-7, with D maybe TRBD2 (7 bases). CDR3 length: 13 residues. V gave up 8 bases and J gave up 6 bases, with 17 bases separating them. Per germline, CDR1 MNHNS and CDR2 SASEGT. The CDR3 loop reads CASLGRGATEQYF. CDR3 nucleotide sequence: TGTGCCAGCCTCGGCCGGGGGGCCACCGAGCAGTACTTC.

The gene calls are TRBV4-3 and TRBJ2-5; 8 nucleotides match TRBD2. This CDR3 is built from 14 residues. Germline V gene sequence: CDR1 LGHNA, CDR2 YSLEER. The V gene end was trimmed by 6 bases and the J gene end by 2 bases; junction bases not matched to a gene: 5. CDR3 amino acids: CASSGGGSQETQYF. Written as DNA, the CDR3 is TGCGCCAGCAGTGGCGGGGGGTCTCAAGAGACCCAGTACTTC.